This section outlines one TCR beta chain sequence together with its context. This clone was observed a handful of times. Its antigen is currently not known. Base qualities were left out, and no much larger clone turns up one base away. Explained via the paper, the time point label denotes: after dendritic cell vaccination, including at tumor progression/relapse. Selection of patients required sufficient residual fresh-frozen tumor tissue and over two years of available survival data. Although molecular status otherwise differed among the glioblastoma patients, no patient had an isocitrate dehydrogenase mutation. PBMC collection took place before vaccination, two weeks after the third vaccination, and at tumor progression if progression occurred. The Qiagen DNeasy Blood extraction Kit was used for extraction of genomic DNA. The immunoSEQ assay amplified TCRB CDR3 regions from about 2 micrograms of genomic DNA, or from all available DNA when less than that amount was available. The multiplex PCR relied on 60 forward primers for TCR V beta segments and 13 reverse primers for J beta segments. To estimate reads per starting template, synthetic control templates were spiked into each sample at limiting dilution. Reads of 87 bp were generated by sequencing on the Illumina HiSeq System. As for how the authors treated the data: PCR and sequencing errors were removed by a nearest neighbor algorithm that merged closely related sequences. TCR overlap was defined as the percentage of unique tumor TCR beta sequences that were also present in the same patient's peripheral blood. As stored in TCRdb, this immuneACCESS dataset retains in-frame rearrangements with V and J assigned. A fraction of the clones does not appear; measured against another copy, unresolved V genes explain less than half of the discrepancy, and the remainder lacks a known reason. The V and J calls and clone size were taken over from that table, and D and trimming were inferred from the DNA. This sample holds roughly 80,000 clones; around 86% were observed only once. The biggest ten clones account for about 2.2% of the sample.

The sample originates from a study of glioma-infiltrating T cells after dendritic cell vaccination (dated by TCRdb to between 2015 and 2016). At the level of the whole study: A cohort of about 15 glioblastoma patients from Phase I and II dendritic cell vaccination trials was included, of whom 9 were newly diagnosed and 6 had recurrent disease. The vaccine consisted of monocyte-derived dendritic cells cultured seven to eight days with IL-4 and GM-CSF, then pulsed overnight with autologous tumor lysate. Between the early 2000s and the early 2010s, patients were given autologous tumor lysate-pulsed dendritic cell vaccination. TCR sequencing metrics, including TIL content and tumor-blood repertoire overlap, were correlated with survival after dendritic cell vaccination. Tumor-infiltrating lymphocyte content was quantified and tumor and blood repertoires were compared in dendritic cell-vaccinated glioblastoma patients by deep sequencing of TCR beta CDR3 regions. Three intradermal dendritic cell vaccine injections were administered to patients at biweekly intervals in the arm below the axilla.

General findings and caveats noted by the study authors: After dendritic cell vaccination, a higher estimated pretreatment TIL content predicted longer time to progression and overall survival. The cohort was small and heterogeneous, and full blood and tumor sets were available for few patients, with initial-recurrent tumor pairs available for even fewer patients. The three-group TCR overlap response model was described as speculative and requiring prospective validation. TCR clonality showed no direct relationship with survival, which suggests that a diverse polyclonal response may be important.

The material was blood, obtained after dendritic cell vaccination. The TCR originated in a human donor with glioblastoma.

The CDR3 is CASRRLDQASAQYF. The sequenced DNA is TGTGCCAGCCGCAGACTAGATCAGGCGTCTGCGCAGTACTTC. The chain employs TRBV5-8 and TRBJ2-7; a tentative D call is TRBD2 (6 bases match). Inclusive of the bounding cysteine and phenylalanine, the CDR3 is 14 residues long. Of all the DNA, just the CDR3 is kept, 42 bases in frame from base 1. V gives up 7 bases and J gives up 9 bases, and the segment between their germline ends measures 23 bases. CDR1 and CDR2 were assigned from the germline V gene as SGHTS and YDEGEE. With the rest looked up from the reference TRBV5-8 and TRBJ2-7 genes rather than sequenced, the full variable domain is EAGVTQSPTHLIKTRGQQATLRCSPISGHTSVYWYQQALGLGLQFLLWYDEGEERNRGNFPPRFSGRQFPNYSSELNVNALELEDSALYLCASRRLDQASAQYFGPGTRLTVT.